This T cell receptor beta chain was sequenced for a study of blood T cells in healthy people across ages. Study results and limitations: Unknown donor CMV status possibly confounded expanded clonotype changes. Naive T cell percentage and TCR beta diversity correlated strongly. Estimates of total diversity, which came from one million sequenced T cells, were considered to be underestimates.

Germline-derived CDR1 and CDR2 are SGHRS and YFSETQ. Unmatched junction bases numbered 18, after V lost 0 bases and J lost 11 bases. The CDR3 length is 18 residues. Using a J-beta primer mix together with a sample-barcoded 5' primer, a second PCR was run for roughly 7 to 11 cycles. Any given sample supplied a minimum of 2.5 million CDR3-containing paired-end reads. TCRdb reanalysed the 5' RACE reads using MiXCR and keeps one entry per CDR3 protein. Found here are about 1.8 million distinct CDR3 sequences, around 48% of them singletons; the top ten hold approximately 2.1%. As regards this clonotype: Antigen specificity is unknown.

V gene TRBV5-1 combines with J gene TRBJ2-5; 11 positions match TRBD2. The receptor was derived from a woman between 40 and 50 years old in good health. The sample taken for sequencing was blood. CDR3 residues: CASSLESALAGGIHEQYF. The CDR3 region has the DNA TGCGCCAGCAGCTTGGAATCGGCCCTAGCGGGGGGAATTCATGAGCAGTACTTC.